One and the same sample provided the 26 T cell receptor beta chains below, sequenced in a study of T cell repertoires in cytomegalovirus infection. TCRdb recomputed calls from the reads with MiXCR, one row per CDR3 protein. The sample consists of roughly 76,000 distinct CDR3 sequences, roughly 3.7% of them appearing once. Input material: PBMCs. The source of these receptors is a human donor in good health (CMV status not recorded). Some clones in this sample may be carry-over from other donors' samples.

This clonotype was seen repeatedly, ten times or more. The junction does not match germline at one end; this may be a read error. The rearrangement links TRBV12-3 or TRBV12-4 to TRBJ2-7; TRBD1 aligns across 12 bases. The CDR3 is made up of 15 amino acids. The CDR3, as DNA: TGTGCCAGCAGTGTAGCGGGACAGGGGGCGTTGGAGCAGTACTTC. It translates to CASSVAGQGALEQYF.

This clonotype was observed many times. The V gene is TRBV19, the J gene TRBJ1-2, with 8 nucleotides matching TRBD1. Per the germline V gene, CDR1 is LNHDA and CDR2 is SQIVND (reference sequence). V shed 5 bases, J shed 5 bases, and the junction held 13 bases outside the gene matches. The CDR3 runs 16 residues. The CDR3 loop reads CASSGTGQGEDYGYTF. The CDR3 region has the DNA TGTGCCAGTAGTGGGACAGGTCAAGGAGAGGATTATGGCTACACCTTC.

Ten or more counts support this clonotype. Here the CDR3 reads CASSVEFWRADTQYF. For the CDR3, the DNA is TGTGCCAGCAGTGTGGAGTTCTGGCGGGCAGATACGCAGTATTTT. The rearrangement links TRBV6-1 to TRBJ2-3, with a possible D match to TRBD2 (5 bases). The CDR3 loop spans 15 amino acids. Trimming cost V 4 bases and J 4 bases, with 15 bases left between them. CDR1 MNHNS and CDR2 SASEGT come from the germline V gene.

This clonotype was counted ten times or more. The V and J genes are TRBV30 and TRBJ1-1; unclear D gene. Deletions cut 2 bases from V and 7 bases from J, with 14 bases between. Germline CDR1 is GTSNPN and CDR2 is SVGIG (reference sequence). The CDR3 contains 13 residues. The CDR3 reads CAWSPRGQLEAFF. CDR3 DNA sequence: TGTGCCTGGAGTCCCCGCGGGCAGCTTGAAGCTTTCTTT.

This clonotype has at least ten counts. The genes are TRBV20-1 and TRBJ2-7; TRBD1 matches at 9 bases. The CDR3 runs 14 residues. Germline V gives CDR1 DFQATT, CDR2 SNEGSKA (reference sequence). The V and J ends lost 6 bases and 1 base, in that order; junction bases with no gene match: 7. Written as DNA, the CDR3 is TGCAGTGCCTTGGGACAGGGACTATCCTACGAGCAGTACTTC. The encoded protein is CSALGQGLSYEQYF.

Many counts were recorded for this clonotype. V usage is TRBV7-2 and J usage is TRBJ1-6; tentative D call: TRBD1 (6 bases). The CDR3 extends over 15 amino acids. The V gene's germline CDR1 is SGHTA and CDR2 FQGNSA. V shed 5 bases and J shed 5 bases, with 13 bases lying between them. Written as DNA, the CDR3 is TGTGCCAGCAGCCCCCAGACAGGCCATAATTCACCCCTCCACTTT. This gives the protein CASSPQTGHNSPLHF.

This clonotype was seen many times. This chain links TRBV29-1 with TRBJ1-1, with D hard to call. Germline V lookup: CDR1 SQVTM, CDR2 ANQGSEA. V lost 7 bases and J 0 bases, leaving 12 bases between the germline ends. The CDR3 runs to 13 residues. DNA of the CDR3: TGCAGCGCCGCGCCGGTCTTGAACACTGAAGCTTTCTTT. Encoded protein: CSAAPVLNTEAFF.

With regard to this clonotype: Mismatch with germline at one junction end may stem from a read error. This chain links TRBV7-8 with TRBJ2-3; TRBD1 is a possible D gene (6 bases). This CDR3 contains 13 residues. The germline V gene encodes CDR1 SGHVS and CDR2 FQNEAQ. The CDR3 sequence is CASSLQGTDTEYF. CDR3 DNA sequence: TGTGCCAGCAGCTTACAGGGGACCGATACGGAGTATTTT.

This clonotype was recorded many times. The chain joins TRBV27 to TRBJ1-5; D remains unclear. The CDR3 contains 15 residues. Germline assignment: CDR1 MNHEY and CDR2 SMNVEV (reference sequence). V shed 6 bases and J shed 3 bases, with 15 bases lying between them. DNA of the CDR3: TGTGCCAGCAGCCGCACACGGGCCGACAATCAGCCCCAGCATTTT. It yields the protein CASSRTRADNQPQHF.

This clonotype was counted at least ten times. The chain combines TRBV27 with TRBJ1-2; D ambiguous. Germline V gene sequence: CDR1 MNHEY, CDR2 SMNVEV (reference sequence). The ends were cut back, 10 bases at V and 2 bases at J, with 11 bases in the middle. CDR3 length equals 12 residues. This CDR3 is CAIRIPNYGYTF. The CDR3 DNA follows: TGTGCCATCAGGATCCCGAACTATGGCTACACCTTC.

This clonotype was seen repeatedly, ten times or more. This chain links TRBV7-9 with TRBJ2-7, with D possibly matching TRBD2 (5 bases). The ends were cut back, 5 bases at V and 0 bases at J, with 20 bases in the middle. Germline CDR1 is SEHNR and CDR2 is FQNEAQ (reference sequence). This CDR3 spans 17 amino acids. The CDR3 DNA reads TGTGCCAGCAGCAGAATCGGGATGGCGGTAAGCTCCTACGAGCAGTACTTC. Its protein product is CASSRIGMAVSSYEQYF.

This clonotype was seen many times. This chain links TRBV28 with TRBJ1-1; D is ambiguous. Germline V gene data show CDR1 as MDHEN and CDR2 as SYDVKM. The CDR3 runs to 14 residues. V gave up 2 bases and J gave up 0 bases, with 7 bases separating them. The CDR3: CASSLPGMNTEAFF. The DNA for the CDR3 is TGTGCCAGCAGTTTACCCGGGATGAACACTGAAGCTTTCTTT.

Ten or more counts support this clonotype. The rearrangement links TRBV29-1 to TRBJ2-3; 9 bases line up with TRBD2. This CDR3 region has 14 residues. Germline assignment: CDR1 SQVTM and CDR2 ANQGSEA. V gave up 7 bases and J gave up 3 bases; unmatched junction bases: 8. CDR3 coding DNA: TGCAGCGGGGCGGGACTAGCAAAGACAGATACGCAGTATTTT. Protein sequence: CSGAGLAKTDTQYF.

In this sample, this clonotype turned up many times. J is TRBJ1-1 and V is TRBV7-2; D is ambiguous. Trimming stripped 5 bases from V and 1 base from J, with 11 bases between. Germline V gene data show CDR1 as SGHTA and CDR2 as FQGNSA. The CDR3 is 14 residues long. In nucleotides, the CDR3 is TGTGCCAGCAGCCATTACCGGGCGAACACTGAAGCTTTCTTT. It encodes CASSHYRANTEAFF. The variable domain in full, with the rest retrieved from reference TRBV7-2 and TRBJ1-1, is GAGVSQSPSNKVTEKGKDVELRCDPISGHTALYWYRQSLGQGLEFLIYFQGNSAPDKSGLPSDRFSAERTGGSVSTLTIQRTQQEDSAVYLCASSHYRANTEAFFGQGTRLTVV.

Many counts were recorded for this clonotype. The chain recombines TRBV12-3 or TRBV12-4 with TRBJ2-7, with a possible D match to TRBD1 (6 bases). V lost 7 bases to trimming and J lost 6 bases, with 13 bases between them. This CDR3 region has 12 residues. DNA of the CDR3: TGTGCCAGCAACAGGGATCTCGGCGAGCAGTACTTC. Amino acids: CASNRDLGEQYF.

This clonotype was detected ten times or more. This chain links TRBV4-3 with TRBJ2-7; a possible D gene is TRBD2 (7 bases). This CDR3 region has 17 residues. Per the germline V gene, CDR1 is LGHNA and CDR2 is YSLEER. V was clipped by 4 bases and J by 1 base, with 20 bases between them. Written as DNA, the CDR3 is TGCGCCAGCAGCCTCGGGGGGACCGGGGGCCCATCCTACGAGCAGTACTTC. Protein sequence: CASSLGGTGGPSYEQYF.

This clonotype has at least ten counts. The chain employs TRBV6-6 and TRBJ1-6; D is undetermined. The V gene's germline CDR1 is MNHNY and CDR2 SVGAGI (reference sequence). V shed 0 bases and J shed 5 bases, with 11 bases lying between them. The CDR3 length is 16 residues. Here the CDR3 reads CASSYSISGNNSPLHF. The CDR3 coding sequence is TGTGCCAGCAGTTACTCGATATCCGGAAATAATTCACCCCTCCACTTT.

Ten or more counts support this clonotype. The chain employs TRBV28 and TRBJ1-2; tentatively, D is TRBD1 (6 bases). Trimming took off 7 bases at V and 1 base at J, with 16 bases between the two ends. This CDR3 spans 15 amino acids. From germline, CDR1 is MDHEN and CDR2 SYDVKM. CDR3 amino acids: CASMFKDRVNYGYTF. The DNA of the CDR3 is TGTGCCAGCATGTTTAAGGACAGAGTTAACTATGGCTACACCTTC.

There are many counts of this clonotype. This chain connects TRBV12-3 or TRBV12-4 to TRBJ2-1, with D maybe TRBD2 (6 bases). V lost 6 bases and J 1 base, leaving 10 bases between the germline ends. This CDR3 has 14 amino acids. The chain's CDR3 is CASRDGGSYNEQFF. The DNA of the CDR3 is TGTGCCAGCAGAGATGGAGGGTCCTACAATGAGCAGTTCTTC.

This clonotype was seen ten or more times. This rearrangement joins TRBV27 to TRBJ2-1; no clear D. The CDR3 extends over 12 amino acids. Trimming left V 6 bases short and J 8 bases short, with 11 bases between. Looked up from germline, CDR1 is MNHEY and CDR2 is SMNVEV (reference sequence). CDR3 sequence reads: CASSPDGYEQFF. Here the CDR3 DNA reads TGTGCCAGCAGCCCCGACGGGTATGAGCAGTTCTTC.

There are many counts of this clonotype. The chain joins TRBV4-1 to TRBJ1-1; D gene uncertain. CDR3 length: 15 amino acids. V lost 3 bases, J lost 2 bases, and 13 bases lay in between. Germline V gene sequence: CDR1 MGHRA, CDR2 YSYEKL. The CDR3, as DNA: TGCGCCAGCAGCCACCGCCTCAGGAGTAACACTGAAGCTTTCTTT. Amino acid sequence: CASSHRLRSNTEAFF.

Ten or more counts support this clonotype. This chain uses TRBV19 with TRBJ2-7; possible D gene TRBD1, 6 bases. The CDR3 runs to 13 residues. The germline CDR1 and CDR2 sequences are LNHDA and SQIVND (reference sequence). Trimming cost V 4 bases and J 1 base, with 8 bases left between them. The chain's CDR3 is CASSRTASYEQYF. The CDR3, as DNA: TGTGCCAGTAGTAGGACAGCATCCTACGAGCAGTACTTC.

This clonotype was seen many times. The V call is TRBV18, the J call TRBJ2-1; 7 nucleotides agree with TRBD1. CDR3 length equals 16 residues. Germline CDR1 KGHSH, CDR2 LQKENI. The junction had 5 bases not matched to a gene; V was cut back by 2 bases and J by 1 base. The chain's CDR3 is CASSPASGQSYNEQFF. For the CDR3, the DNA is TGTGCCAGCTCACCAGCGTCGGGACAGTCCTACAATGAGCAGTTCTTC.

This clonotype has ten or more counts. The chain couples TRBV28 to TRBJ2-1, with 9 bases that match TRBD1. With V trimmed by 7 bases and J by 7 bases, 8 bases remained unmatched. The CDR3 is made up of 14 amino acids. Germline CDR1 is MDHEN and CDR2 is SYDVKM. CDR3: CASTGQGTGNEQFF. The CDR3, as DNA: TGTGCCAGCACCGGACAGGGGACAGGAAATGAGCAGTTCTTC.

This clonotype was detected many times. The chain joins TRBV15 to TRBJ1-6; 9 positions agree with TRBD1. V lost 1 base and J lost 4; bases outside the gene matches: 2. The V gene's germline CDR1 is LNHNV and CDR2 YYDKDF (reference sequence). This CDR3 has 16 residues. The CDR3: CATSRGGTGYNSPLHF. CDR3 coding DNA: TGTGCCACCAGCAGAGGGGGGACAGGGTATAATTCACCCCTCCACTTT.

This clonotype has at least ten counts. This rearrangement joins TRBV28 to TRBJ2-7; D remains ambiguous. The CDR3 runs 14 residues. Looked up from germline, CDR1 is MDHEN and CDR2 is SYDVKM. The V end lost 3 bases, the J end lost 0 bases, and 9 bases lay between the germline ends. The DNA of the CDR3 is TGTGCCAGCAGTTTTGTTGGAAGCTCCTACGAGCAGTACTTC. Its protein product is CASSFVGSSYEQYF.